This is a list of T cell receptor beta chains from one sample in a study of blood T cell repertoires in COVID-19. Profiled with immunoSEQ multiplex PCR; TCRdb holds only in-frame clones, not every one. The sample holds hundreds of thousands of clones; 70% to 90% are singletons and the top ten take more than 10%. The sequencing input was peripheral blood. These receptors all stem from a woman between 18 and 30 years old who had recovered from COVID-19. Both conserved end residues are part of each CDR3. Fields, in order: J gene, V gene, D gene, clone size, CDR3 DNA, CDR3 protein. D genes are given only for firm matches. Size is stated for part of the rows, as once, few or many counts, or as a class when the clone is expanded.

J: TRBJ1-1; V: TRBV6-1; D: NA; size: once; DNA: TGTGCCAGCAGTGAAGGGCAGGTTACTACTGAAGCTTTCTTT; CDR3: CASSEGQVTTEAFF
J: TRBJ2-3; V: TRBV24-1; D: NA; size: NA; DNA: TGTGCCACCAGTGATTCCTTACGGGAGAAAAACACAGATACGCAGTATTTT; CDR3: CATSDSLREKNTDTQYF
J: TRBJ1-1; V: TRBV19; D: TRBD1; size: NA; DNA: TGTGCCAGTAGTGCCGGACAGGGAATGAACACTGAAGCTTTCTTT; CDR3: CASSAGQGMNTEAFF
J: TRBJ1-3; V: TRBV9; D: NA; size: once; DNA: TGTGCCAGCAGCGTAGGCGACAGGCCTGGAAACACCATATATTTT; CDR3: CASSVGDRPGNTIYF
J: TRBJ1-2; V: TRBV4-1; D: NA; size: few; DNA: TGCGCCAGCAGCCGGACATTTGAGGCTGGCTACACCTTC; CDR3: CASSRTFEAGYTF
J: TRBJ1-2; V: TRBV27; D: NA; size: once; DNA: TGTGCCAGCACCAGAAGGGGGGGCCCTTACTATGGCTACACCTTC; CDR3: CASTRRGGPYYGYTF
J: TRBJ2-6; V: TRBV7-9; D: NA; size: NA; DNA: TGTGCCAGCAGCTCCGGGACTGGATATGGGGCCAACGTCCTGACTTTC; CDR3: CASSSGTGYGANVLTF
J: TRBJ2-1; V: TRBV3-1/TRBV3-2; D: NA; size: NA; DNA: TGTGCCAGCAGCGCCTACTTTAGCTCCTACAATGAGCAGTTCTTC; CDR3: CASSAYFSSYNEQFF
J: TRBJ2-7; V: TRBV6-5; D: NA; size: NA; DNA: TGTGCCAGCAGTTACGTTTCTACCGGCGAGCAGTACTTC; CDR3: CASSYVSTGEQYF
J: TRBJ1-4; V: TRBV2; D: NA; size: few; DNA: TGTGCCAGCAGTGAATCAGGAAGAGACCCCTATAATGAAAAACTGTTTTTT; CDR3: CASSESGRDPYNEKLFF
J: TRBJ2-5; V: TRBV6-5; D: NA; size: NA; DNA: TGTGCCAGCCTCCGCACTAGAAAGGAGACCCAGTACTTC; CDR3: CASLRTRKETQYF
J: TRBJ2-7; V: TRBV10-2; D: TRBD1; size: NA; DNA: TGCGCCAGCAGTGAACCTCCGAGACAGGGCTCCATGCAGTACTTC; CDR3: CASSEPPRQGSMQYF
J: TRBJ2-7; V: TRBV27; D: TRBD1; size: NA; DNA: TGTGCCTCTCCTGGGACAGAAAGTCACGAGCAGTACTTC; CDR3: CASPGTESHEQYF
J: TRBJ1-2; V: TRBV25-1; D: NA; size: NA; DNA: TGTGCCAGCAGTGAATTTGGCAGGGAAGGATGGGGCTACACCTTC; CDR3: CASSEFGREGWGYTF
J: TRBJ1-1; V: TRBV6-2/TRBV6-3; D: TRBD1; size: NA; DNA: TGTGCCAGCAGTTATGGGGACAGGGCGAACACTGAAGCTTTCTTT; CDR3: CASSYGDRANTEAFF
J: TRBJ1-2; V: TRBV29-1; D: NA; size: NA; DNA: TGCAGCGTTGAAGATAATAACTATGGCTACACCTTC; CDR3: CSVEDNNYGYTF
J: TRBJ1-2; V: TRBV6-5; D: NA; size: NA; DNA: TGTGCCAGCAGCCTAGGACAGACCTACGGCTACACCTTC; CDR3: CASSLGQTYGYTF
J: TRBJ1-5; V: TRBV12-3/TRBV12-4; D: TRBD1; size: NA; DNA: TGTGCCAGCACCGGGACAGTCCGTCAGCCCCAGCATTTT; CDR3: CASTGTVRQPQHF
J: TRBJ1-2; V: TRBV18; D: NA; size: NA; DNA: TGTGCCAGCTCACCCGACAGGCAGCATGGCTACACCTTC; CDR3: CASSPDRQHGYTF
J: TRBJ2-7; V: TRBV5-1; D: TRBD2; size: NA; DNA: TGCGCCAGCAGCTTGGAGATAGCGGGGAACTCCTACGAGCAGTACTTC; CDR3: CASSLEIAGNSYEQYF
J: TRBJ1-1; V: TRBV6-2/TRBV6-3; D: TRBD1; size: NA; DNA: TGTGCCAGCAGTTACGGGGGACAGGGGAACACTGAAGCTTTCTTT; CDR3: CASSYGGQGNTEAFF
J: TRBJ1-4; V: TRBV10-3; D: TRBD1; size: NA; DNA: TGTGCCATCAGTGAGGGACAGGCAACTAATGAAAAACTGTTTTTT; CDR3: CAISEGQATNEKLFF
J: TRBJ2-1; V: TRBV9; D: TRBD2; size: once; DNA: TGTGCCAGCAGCGCTCGCGGACTAGACTACAATGAGCAGTTCTTC; CDR3: CASSARGLDYNEQFF
J: TRBJ2-7; V: TRBV29-1; D: NA; size: NA; DNA: TGCAGCGTTGTAAGAGAAACTAGCTACGAGCAGTACTTC; CDR3: CSVVRETSYEQYF
J: TRBJ2-7; V: TRBV19; D: TRBD2; size: NA; DNA: TGTGCCAGTAGTATAGGACTAGCGGGAGTCGCAGGCTACGAGCAGTACTTC; CDR3: CASSIGLAGVAGYEQYF
J: TRBJ1-3; V: TRBV4-2; D: NA; size: few; DNA: TGTGCCAGCAGCACCGAGGACAGTGGAAACACCATATATTTT; CDR3: CASSTEDSGNTIYF
J: TRBJ2-7; V: TRBV7-9; D: NA; size: NA; DNA: TGTGCCCTAGTGTCGGCCTTACCCTCTGACGAGCAGTACTTC; CDR3: CALVSALPSDEQYF